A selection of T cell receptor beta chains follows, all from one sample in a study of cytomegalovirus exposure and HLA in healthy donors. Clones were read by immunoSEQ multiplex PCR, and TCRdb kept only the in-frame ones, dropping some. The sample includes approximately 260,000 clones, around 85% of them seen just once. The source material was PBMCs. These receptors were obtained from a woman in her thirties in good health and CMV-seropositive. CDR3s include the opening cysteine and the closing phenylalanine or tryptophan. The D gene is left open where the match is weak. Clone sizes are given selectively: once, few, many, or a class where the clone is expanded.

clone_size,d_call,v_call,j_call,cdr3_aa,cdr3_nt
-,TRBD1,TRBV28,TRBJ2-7,CASSLDRKNFSYEQYF,TGTGCCAGCAGTTTGGACAGGAAGAACTTCTCCTACGAGCAGTACTTC
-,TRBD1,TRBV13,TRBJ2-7,CASSLRDRGLYEQYF,TGTGCCAGCAGCTTAAGGGACAGGGGGCTCTACGAGCAGTACTTC
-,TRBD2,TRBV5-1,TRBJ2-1,CASSFLGGSSYNEQFF,TGCGCCAGCAGCTTCTTGGGCGGGAGTTCATACAATGAGCAGTTCTTC
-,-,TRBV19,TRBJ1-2,CASSIEDSRANYGYTF,TGTGCCAGTAGTATAGAAGACAGCAGAGCTAACTATGGCTACACCTTC
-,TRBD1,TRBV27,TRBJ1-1,CASSLGTGGSTEAFF,TGTGCCAGCAGTCTTGGGACAGGGGGAAGTACTGAAGCTTTCTTT
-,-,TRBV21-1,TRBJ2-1,CASSPGAGQLYNEQFF,TGTGCCAGCAGCCCTGGGGCGGGACAGTTATACAATGAGCAGTTCTTC
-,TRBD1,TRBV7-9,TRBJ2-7,CASSQPGQGYEQYF,TGTGCCAGCAGCCAACCGGGACAGGGCTACGAGCAGTACTTC
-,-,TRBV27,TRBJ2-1,CASSWQGGYNEQFF,TGTGCCAGCAGTTGGCAGGGGGGTTACAATGAGCAGTTCTTC
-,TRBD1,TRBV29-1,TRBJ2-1,CSVRGFESNEQFF,TGCAGCGTCAGGGGGTTCGAAAGCAATGAGCAGTTCTTC
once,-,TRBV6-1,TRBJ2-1,CASSEDSPRKEQFF,TGTGCCAGCAGTGAAGACAGCCCAAGGAAGGAGCAGTTCTTC